The 30 T cell receptor beta chains presented below share a single source sample, sequenced in a study of response to subunit inactivated influenza vaccine. TCRdb reanalysed the RT-PCR reads using MiXCR and keeps one entry per CDR3 protein. Found here are roughly 650,000 distinct CDR3 sequences, approximately 15% of them singletons; the top ten hold more than 9%. The input for sequencing was PBMCs from blood, taken roughly 12 days after vaccination. The receptors were sampled from a man aged 50-60 years who received an inactivated influenza vaccine.

The chain is built from TRBV12-3 or TRBV12-4 and TRBJ2-5; a weak D match, TRBD2 (6 bases). Trimming stripped 6 bases from V and 1 base from J, with 12 bases between. This CDR3 spans 14 amino acids. The CDR3 nucleotides read TGTGCCAGCAGGTATAGGACTATCCAAGAGACCCAGTACTTC. The encoded protein is CASRYRTIQETQYF.

This clonotype was recorded a few times. The gene calls are TRBV16 and TRBJ2-6; D is undetermined. CDR3 length equals 15 residues. CDR1 is KGHSY, CDR2 FQNENV, per germline. V dropped 1 base and J dropped 0 bases, with 4 bases sitting between them. CDR3 residues: CASSQFNSGANVLTF. The CDR3 nucleotides read TGTGCCAGCAGCCAATTTAACTCTGGGGCCAACGTCCTGACTTTC.

The chain employs TRBV3-1 and TRBJ1-4, with D tentatively TRBD1 (5 bases). This CDR3 is 15 amino acids long. Trimming removed 2 bases at V and 7 bases at J, with 14 bases between. CDR1 LGHDT and CDR2 YNNKEL come from the germline V gene (reference sequence). The CDR3 here is CASSQSARDSEKLFF. As DNA, the CDR3 is TGTGCCAGCAGCCAATCCGCCAGGGACTCTGAAAAACTGTTTTTT.

The rearrangement joins TRBV18 to TRBJ2-7, with TRBD2 as a possible D gene (6 bases). Germline V gene sequence: CDR1 KGHSH, CDR2 LQKENI. Trimming took 3 bases from V and 1 from J, leaving 10 bases between them. The CDR3 consists of 14 residues. The CDR3 DNA follows: TGTGCCAGCTCACCCGCTAGCGCGTCCTACGAGCAGTACTTC. It is translated as CASSPASASYEQYF.

The chain uses TRBV21-1 and TRBJ2-3; no check of the table's D call, TRBD1, against the DNA was made. TRBV21-1 is tagged as a pseudogene. This CDR3 has 15 residues. The CDR3 here is CASSYYRVGTDTQYF. CDR3 bases: TGTGCCAGCAGCTATTACAGGGTAGGAACAGATACGCAGTATTTT.

The sample holds a few counts of this clonotype. The chain recombines TRBV2 with TRBJ1-4, with 8 positions matching TRBD1. The CDR3 spans 15 residues. V trimming: 6 bases; J trimming: 2 bases; junction bases outside the gene matches: 5. Per germline, CDR1 SNHLY and CDR2 FYNNEI. The CDR3 loop is CASSDRGRTNEKLFF. Written as DNA, the CDR3 is TGTGCCAGCAGCGACAGGGGTAGGACTAATGAAAAACTGTTTTTT.

A few counts support this clonotype. V is TRBV7-6 and J is TRBJ1-3; D call uncertain. This CDR3 has 13 amino acids. The germline V gene encodes CDR1 SGHVS and CDR2 FNYEAQ. The germline V and J ends were trimmed by 8 bases and 2 bases, with 10 bases remaining between them. The CDR3 reads CASGKGTGNTIYF. DNA for the CDR3: TGTGCCAGCGGAAAAGGGACTGGAAACACCATATATTTT.

In its sample, this clonotype was seen a few times. The chain uses TRBV5-1 and TRBJ1-3, with 7 bases identical to TRBD1. CDR1 and CDR2 (germline): SGHRS, YFSETQ. The length of the CDR3 is 15 residues. The trim removed 4 bases at V and 4 bases at J, leaving 8 bases unmatched. CDR3: CASSRGQNQGNTIYF. In nucleotides, the CDR3 is TGCGCCAGCAGCAGGGGACAGAACCAAGGAAACACCATATATTTT.

This clonotype was detected a few times. V is TRBV7-2 and J is TRBJ2-7, with 8 bases lining up with TRBD2. The CDR3 runs to 14 residues. After removal of 5 bases from V and 5 bases from J, the junction contained 8 bases not matched to a gene. The V gene's germline CDR1 is SGHTA and CDR2 FQGNSA. The CDR3 DNA reads TGTGCCAGCAGCCCCGGGACTAGGGACCACGAGCAGTACTTC. It translates to CASSPGTRDHEQYF.

In its sample, this clonotype was seen many times. This chain links TRBV7-9 with TRBJ1-1; D is ambiguous. The CDR3 runs 13 residues. Per the germline V gene, CDR1 is SEHNR and CDR2 is FQNEAQ (reference sequence). V shed 5 bases and J shed 8 bases, with 15 bases lying between them. The CDR3 here is CASSPKTEFEAFF. The CDR3 region has the DNA TGTGCCAGCAGCCCCAAGACTGAGTTCGAAGCTTTCTTT.

The chain recombines TRBV7-9 with TRBJ1-3; D ambiguous. There are 14 residues in the CDR3. Germline V gene sequence: CDR1 SEHNR, CDR2 FQNEAQ (reference sequence). Trimming left V 2 bases short and J 0 bases short, with 5 bases between. The CDR3 bases are TGTGCCAGCAGCTTACAGTACTCTGGAAACACCATATATTTT. Amino acid sequence: CASSLQYSGNTIYF.

This clonotype showed up just a few times. CDR3 region: CASSVEGTSGRFFDNEQFF. Written as DNA, the CDR3 is TGTGCCAGCAGCGTAGAAGGGACTAGCGGGAGATTTTTCGACAATGAGCAGTTCTTC. The J gene is TRBJ2-1, the V gene TRBV9; 14 bases agree with TRBD2. CDR1 is SGDLS, CDR2 YYNGEE, per germline. Germline trimming cut 0 bases from V and 5 bases from J; bases unmatched to any gene: 10. The CDR3 extends over 19 amino acids.

The CDR3 loop reads CASSLGTGAYGNTIYF. In DNA, the CDR3 is TGCGCCAGCAGCCTTGGGACAGGAGCTTACGGAAACACCATATATTTT. The chain has TRBV5-1 and TRBJ1-3; 8 positions agree with TRBD1. CDR3 size: 16 residues. Germline assignment: CDR1 SGHRS and CDR2 YFSETQ. The V and J ends lost 4 bases and 4 bases, in that order; junction bases with no gene match: 10. Variable domain in full (rest from reference TRBV5-1 and TRBJ1-3): KAGVTQTPRYLIKTRGQQVTLSCSPISGHRSVSWYQQTPGQGLQFLFEYFSETQRNKGNFPGRFSGRQFSNSRSEMNVSTLELGDSALYLCASSLGTGAYGNTIYFGEGSWLTVV.

This chain links TRBV7-2 with TRBJ2-2; D is perhaps TRBD1 or TRBD2 (5 bases each). CDR1 SGHTA and CDR2 FQGNSA come from the germline V gene. V lost 4 bases and J lost 6, with 12 bases in between. The CDR3 totals 14 residues. In nucleotides, the CDR3 is TGTGCCAGCAGCTGGGGACGGCAGGCCGGGGAGCTGTTTTTT. Its protein product is CASSWGRQAGELFF.

This clonotype was picked up a small number of times. This sequence joins TRBV25-1 and TRBJ2-3; D unresolved. Trimming took 3 bases from V and 13 from J, leaving 11 bases between them. There are 11 residues in the CDR3. Germline-derived CDR1 and CDR2 are MGHDK and SYGVNS. The CDR3 sequence: CASSDGIREYF. Here the CDR3 DNA reads TGTGCCAGCAGTGACGGCATACGCGAGTATTTT.

This clonotype occurred a few times. V and J are TRBV12-3 or TRBV12-4 and TRBJ2-5; D remains unclear. The CDR3 is 14 residues long. The V end lost 6 bases, the J end lost 4 bases, and 15 bases lay between the germline ends. CDR3 DNA: TGTGCCAGCAGCCCATTGAGCCGAACAGAGACCCAGTACTTC. Translating it yields CASSPLSRTETQYF.

This clonotype appeared a few times. The rearrangement links TRBV12-3 or TRBV12-4 to TRBJ1-1; 8 bases align to TRBD1. This CDR3 region has 15 residues. With V trimmed by 5 bases and J by 4 bases, 9 bases remained unmatched. CDR3 coding DNA: TGTGCCAGCAGTGCCAGACAGGGGCGAAGCACTGAAGCTTTCTTT. Its protein is CASSARQGRSTEAFF.

The V call is TRBV5-1, the J call TRBJ2-5; either TRBD1 or TRBD2 may fit D (5 bases each). V was trimmed by 2 bases and J by 5 bases, leaving 13 bases between them. The germline gives CDR1 SGHRS, CDR2 YFSETQ. This CDR3 has 14 amino acids. The CDR3 loop is CASSFPGTKETQYF. In DNA form, the CDR3 reads TGCGCCAGCAGCTTCCCCGGGACCAAGGAGACCCAGTACTTC.

In this sample, this clonotype turned up a few times. The gene calls are TRBV6-5 and TRBJ2-2, with TRBD1 matching 7 bases. The CDR3 has 16 amino acids. Per the germline V gene, CDR1 is MNHEY and CDR2 is SVGAGI. Trimming cost V 3 bases and J 9 bases; bases outside gene matches: 13. CDR3 amino acids: CASSYTDRLQTRELFF. The CDR3 DNA follows: TGTGCCAGCAGTTATACGGACAGGCTCCAAACCAGGGAGCTGTTTTTT.

The genes are TRBV30 and TRBJ2-1, with 7 bases identical to TRBD1. CDR1 and CDR2 from the germline V gene are GTSNPN and SVGIG (reference sequence). V shed 0 bases and J 5 bases; nucleotides not matched to a gene: 10. This CDR3 is 16 amino acids long. The CDR3 nucleotides are TGTGCCTGGAGTGTACAATGGGGACAGAGCAACAATGAGCAGTTCTTC. It encodes CAWSVQWGQSNNEQFF.

The chain carries TRBV14 and TRBJ2-7, with TRBD2 identical over 12 bases. CDR1 is SGHDN, CDR2 FVKESK, per germline. The CDR3 loop spans 15 amino acids. After removal of 4 bases from V and 7 bases from J, the junction contained 8 bases not matched to a gene. This chain's CDR3 is CASSLRTSGAGEQYF. DNA for the CDR3: TGTGCCAGCAGCCTCCGGACTAGCGGGGCGGGAGAGCAGTACTTC.

As for this clonotype: Sequence at one end of the junction differs from germline and may be a read error. The V and J genes are TRBV28 and TRBJ2-1; 8 bases map to TRBD1. CDR3 length: 15 residues. Germline V gives CDR1 MDHEN, CDR2 SYDVKM. In DNA form, the CDR3 reads TGTGCCAGCAGTATATGGACAGGGTCCTACAATGAGCAGTTCTTC. It translates to CASSIWTGSYNEQFF. The full variable domain, its missing parts supplied by reference TRBV28 and TRBJ2-1, is DVKVTQSSRYLVKRTGEKVFLECVQDMDHENMFWYRQDPGLGLRLIYFSYDVKMKEKGDIPEGYSVSREKKERFSLILESASTNQTSMYLCASSIWTGSYNEQFFGPGTRLTVL.

Here the CDR3 reads CASTLHREEGSTEAFF. The CDR3 DNA reads as TGTGCCAGCACCCTGCACAGGGAAGAGGGGTCCACTGAAGCTTTCTTT. The V call is TRBV6-1, the J call TRBJ1-1, with D possibly being TRBD1 (6 bases). Germline-derived CDR1 and CDR2 are MNHNS and SASEGT. The CDR3 loop spans 16 amino acids. V gave up 7 bases and J gave up 4 bases, with 22 bases separating them.

The chain links TRBV12-3 or TRBV12-4 to TRBJ1-5; D is uncertain. The CDR3 sequence is 14 residues long. V gave up 5 bases and J gave up 5 bases, with 13 bases separating them. The CDR3 sequence: CASSTRTVDQPQHF. CDR3 coding DNA: TGTGCCAGCAGTACACGGACGGTGGATCAGCCCCAGCATTTT.

This chain joins TRBV5-6 and TRBJ2-7; D is undetermined. Per the germline V gene, CDR1 is SGHDT and CDR2 is YYEEEE. The V and J ends lost 3 bases and 0 bases respectively, with 13 bases between them. This CDR3 spans 15 amino acids. CDR3 protein: CASSYGTVSSYEQYF. The CDR3, as DNA: TGTGCCAGCAGCTATGGCACAGTAAGCTCCTACGAGCAGTACTTC.

The chain combines TRBV12-3 or TRBV12-4 with TRBJ2-4, with D tentatively TRBD1 (6 bases). The V and J ends lost 3 bases and 10 bases respectively, with 13 bases between them. This CDR3 has 13 residues. The CDR3 region is CASSFFGQPIQYF. As DNA, the CDR3 is TGTGCCAGCAGTTTTTTCGGACAGCCTATTCAGTACTTC.

The chain combines TRBV2 with TRBJ1-5; possibly TRBD1 for D (6 bases). The CDR3 extends over 13 amino acids. V lost 5 bases to trimming and J lost 7 bases, with 12 bases between them. In germline, CDR1 is SNHLY, CDR2 FYNNEI. The CDR3 region has the DNA TGTGCCAGCAGTCGACAGGCAAGACAGCCCCAGCATTTT. The encoded protein is CASSRQARQPQHF. Filled out from reference TRBV2 and TRBJ1-5, the complete variable domain reads EPEVTQTPSHQVTQMGQEVILRCVPISNHLYFYWYRQILGQKVEFLVSFYNNEISEKSEIFDDQFSVERPDGSNFTLKIRSTKLEDSAMYFCASSRQARQPQHFGDGTRLSIL.

V usage is TRBV20-1 and J usage is TRBJ1-1; 8 bases match TRBD1. V gave up 6 bases and J gave up 10 bases; unmatched junction bases: 7. The CDR3 is 11 residues long. Germline CDR1 and CDR2: DFQATT and SNEGSKA (reference sequence). CDR3 loop: CSAPTGAGAFF. The CDR3 DNA reads as TGCAGTGCCCCGACAGGGGCGGGAGCTTTCTTT.

This clonotype was detected a few times. The V call is TRBV6-2 or TRBV6-3, the J call TRBJ1-6; 8 nucleotides line up with TRBD1. CDR1 is MNHEY and CDR2 is SVGEGT in the germline V gene. The trim removed 5 bases at V and 9 bases at J, leaving 12 bases unmatched. CDR3 length: 16 amino acids. The CDR3 DNA sequence: TGTGCCAGCAGTAAAGGGGACAGGCGTTCCCCTTCACCCCTCCACTTT. Translated: CASSKGDRRSPSPLHF.

This clonotype has only a few counts. The chain employs TRBV5-1 and TRBJ2-3; weak D call: TRBD1 (6 bases). Trimming left V 5 bases short and J 6 bases short, with 13 bases between. Germline CDR1 SGHRS, CDR2 YFSETQ. The CDR3 consists of 13 residues. CDR3 sequence reads: CASRYTGTDTQYF. The CDR3 coding sequence is TGCGCCAGCAGATATACAGGGACGGATACGCAGTATTTT.